This T cell receptor beta chain was identified during a study of T-cell reconstitution after alpha-beta-depleted transplantation in children. Germline V lookup: CDR1 DFQATT, CDR2 SNEGSKA (reference sequence). Germline trimming cut 5 bases from V and 0 bases from J; bases unmatched to any gene: 10. This CDR3 region has 16 residues. During its preparation, the TCRbeta library received unique molecular identifiers. TCRdb itself ran the PCR reads through MiXCR, one entry per CDR3 protein. The sample has 150,000 to 200,000 distinct CDR3 sequences, 13% to 15% seen once. This clonotype was detected a few times.

The chain links TRBV20-1 to TRBJ1-3, with 7 bases fitting TRBD1. This sequence originates from a human donor who donated a stem cell graft to a child with acute lymphoblastic leukemia. The sample was PBMCs from the stem cell graft donor, taken from the stem cell graft. CDR3 DNA sequence: TGCAGTGCTTTCGATAGACAGGGATTCTCTGGAAACACCATATATTTT. Its translation: CSAFDRQGFSGNTIYF.